The present entry profiles one TCR beta chain with its context. Its binding antigen is unknown. No much larger clonotype is one base removed from it; base qualities were not supplied. These data belong to a study of response to subunit inactivated influenza vaccine (dated by TCRdb to the late 2010s). Study-level background: To follow how T cells responded to a trivalent subunit inactivated influenza vaccine, the researchers relied on deep quantitative profiling of the T cell receptor repertoire. What the study reported, not specific to this receptor: It was suggested by the authors that each seasonal influenza vaccination may recruit only a limited number of new T cells.

Libraries were constructed by RT-PCR. The instrument was an Illumina HiSeq 2500. TCRdb ran its own pipeline on the public reads, namely fastp trimming at Q25 and MiXCR clone calling, and kept in-frame beta chains. For every CDR3 protein sequence, its rows merge into one entry that carries the most common genes and DNA. The sample contains hundreds of thousands of distinct CDR3 sequences, about a tenth of them found a single time. Of the sample, around 12% is held by the ten largest clones. Reading the label with the study, this specimen's time point is: 45 to 55 days after influenza vaccine administration. The sequences come from PBMCs from blood, collected more than 35 days after vaccination. This TCR was recovered from a man over 45 who received an inactivated influenza vaccine. Donor details come from another sample of the same person, matched by shared clones.

The CDR3 corresponds to CASSLGSGLGQPQHF. The DNA is TGTGCCAGCAGCTTGGGCTCAGGGTTGGGTCAGCCCCAGCATTTT. Recombination joined TRBV7-2 with TRBJ1-5; 5 matching bases give a weak D call of TRBD1. V is pared back by 3 bases and J by 6 bases, with 15 bases lying between the germline termini. According to the germline V gene, CDR1 reads SGHTA and CDR2 reads FQGNSA. The CDR3 holds 15 amino acids from the cysteine to the phenylalanine. The sequence is cut down to CDR3 DNA, 45 bases in frame from base 1.